The source of this T cell receptor (beta chain) is a study of response to subunit inactivated influenza vaccine. The CDR3 spans 14 residues. With V trimmed by 8 bases and J by 4 bases, 6 bases remained unmatched. Looked up from germline, CDR1 is MNHNS and CDR2 is SASEGT. In the case of this clonotype: Its antigen is as yet unknown.

Each CDR3 protein gets one entry after TCRdb re-called the RT-PCR reads with MiXCR. Found here are 430,000 or so distinct CDR3 sequences, approximately 11% of them singletons; the top ten hold approximately 12%. Study findings and constraints: Seasonal influenza vaccination, on each occasion, was suggested by the authors to recruit few new T cells.

The source was PBMCs from blood, collected 45 days after vaccination. This chain connects TRBV6-1 to TRBJ1-1, with TRBD1 identical over 11 bases. This TCR came from a man between 45 and 60 years old who received an inactivated influenza vaccine. This CDR3 reads CASVRGTGGTEAFF. The CDR3 nucleotides are TGTGCCAGCGTACGCGGGACAGGGGGCACTGAAGCTTTCTTT.